A selection of T cell receptor beta chains follows, all from one sample in a study of metastatic and nonmetastatic thyroid tumors. TCRdb reprocessed the PCR reads via MiXCR. The table lists 15,000 to 20,000 clones, 32% of them singletons, with around a fifth in the top ten. Input material: adjacent normal tissue. Receptors were obtained from a female donor with papillary thyroid cancer or a benign thyroid nodule (not recorded which). Some clones in this sample may be carry-over from other donors' samples. The CDR3 runs from the conserved cysteine through the conserved F or W. Fields, in order: D gene, V gene, clone size, J gene, CDR3 DNA, CDR3 protein. D genes are given only for firm matches. Only part of the rows carry a size: once, few, many, or a class if the clone is expanded.

d_gene: -; v_gene: TRBV7-9; abundance: -; j_gene: TRBJ1-5; CDR3nt: TGTGCCAGCAGCTTAGGGGGGCAGCTGGATCAGCCCCAGCATTTT; CDR3aa: CASSLGGQLDQPQHF
d_gene: -; v_gene: TRBV6-1; abundance: -; j_gene: TRBJ2-2; CDR3nt: TGTGCCAGCGGTGGGGGCCGGAACACCGGGGAGCTGTTTTTT; CDR3aa: CASGGGRNTGELFF
d_gene: -; v_gene: TRBV28; abundance: few; j_gene: TRBJ1-1; CDR3nt: TGTGCCAGCAGTTTCCCCGGGCCGAACACTGAAGCTTTCTTT; CDR3aa: CASSFPGPNTEAFF
d_gene: TRBD2; v_gene: TRBV2; abundance: -; j_gene: TRBJ2-7; CDR3nt: TGTGCCAGCGGAGGGGCCCCGGGGGGATCCTACGAGCAGTACTTC; CDR3aa: CASGGAPGGSYEQYF
d_gene: -; v_gene: TRBV28; abundance: many; j_gene: TRBJ2-1; CDR3nt: TGTGCCAGCAGTTTAGAACTCGGGTCGAATGAGCAGTTCTTC; CDR3aa: CASSLELGSNEQFF
d_gene: -; v_gene: TRBV11-3; abundance: -; j_gene: TRBJ2-7; CDR3nt: TGTGCCAGCAGCTTAGCTGAAGTTGCCACCTACGAGCAGTACTTC; CDR3aa: CASSLAEVATYEQYF
d_gene: TRBD1; v_gene: TRBV20-1; abundance: -; j_gene: TRBJ1-6; CDR3nt: TGCAGTGCTAGAGATCTTATTACAGGGGGCAATTCACCCCTCCACTTT; CDR3aa: CSARDLITGGNSPLHF
d_gene: -; v_gene: TRBV3-1; abundance: many; j_gene: TRBJ2-3; CDR3nt: TGTGCCAGCAGCCGACAGGAAGATACGCAGTATTTT; CDR3aa: CASSRQEDTQYF
d_gene: TRBD1; v_gene: TRBV28; abundance: many; j_gene: TRBJ2-3; CDR3nt: TGTGCCAGCAGCCAAAACAGGGGACCCGGCACAGATACGCAGTATTTT; CDR3aa: CASSQNRGPGTDTQYF
d_gene: -; v_gene: TRBV7-6; abundance: -; j_gene: TRBJ2-2; CDR3nt: TGTGCCAGCAGCCCCGGGGCTCTCGCGAACACCGGGGAGCTGTTTTTT; CDR3aa: CASSPGALANTGELFF
d_gene: -; v_gene: TRBV9; abundance: many; j_gene: TRBJ2-3; CDR3nt: TGTGCCAGCAGCGTCCGGGACACCTACACAGATACGCAGTATTTT; CDR3aa: CASSVRDTYTDTQYF
d_gene: -; v_gene: TRBV6-2/TRBV6-3; abundance: few; j_gene: TRBJ2-7; CDR3nt: TGTGCCAGCCCCCGACAGACCTACGAGCAGTACTTC; CDR3aa: CASPRQTYEQYF
d_gene: TRBD2; v_gene: TRBV5-1; abundance: once; j_gene: TRBJ2-5; CDR3nt: TGCGCCAGCAGCAAGCGCGGGACTAGCGGCAAAGAGACCCAGTACTTC; CDR3aa: CASSKRGTSGKETQYF
d_gene: -; v_gene: TRBV12-3/TRBV12-4; abundance: -; j_gene: TRBJ1-1; CDR3nt: TGTGCCAGCTGTTTACATTCCCCAGGGGCGGGCACTGGAGCTTTCTTT; CDR3aa: CASCLHSPGAGTGAFF
d_gene: TRBD1; v_gene: TRBV27; abundance: -; j_gene: TRBJ2-3; CDR3nt: TGTGCCAGCAGTTTCAGGGGGCGCGGGACAGATACGCAGTATTTT; CDR3aa: CASSFRGRGTDTQYF
d_gene: -; v_gene: TRBV10-1; abundance: -; j_gene: TRBJ2-3; CDR3nt: TGCGCCAGCAGCCCAGGGGTCGGCACAGATACGCAGTATTTT; CDR3aa: CASSPGVGTDTQYF
d_gene: TRBD2; v_gene: TRBV12-3/TRBV12-4; abundance: few; j_gene: TRBJ2-7; CDR3nt: TGTGCCAGCAGTTGGATGACTAGCGGGGATTCCTACGAGCAGTACTTC; CDR3aa: CASSWMTSGDSYEQYF
d_gene: -; v_gene: TRBV28; abundance: medium-sized; j_gene: TRBJ1-6; CDR3nt: TGTGCCAGCAGAATGAGTGGGGGGTGGAATTCACCCCTCCACTTT; CDR3aa: CASRMSGGWNSPLHF
d_gene: TRBD2; v_gene: TRBV10-3; abundance: many; j_gene: TRBJ2-2; CDR3nt: TGTGCCATCAGTGAGCTAGCGGGGGGGGACACCGGGGAGCTGTTTTTT; CDR3aa: CAISELAGGDTGELFF
d_gene: TRBD2; v_gene: TRBV20-1; abundance: medium-sized; j_gene: TRBJ2-7; CDR3nt: TGCAGTGCTAGACTAGCGGGGGGTAGCTTCGAGCAGTACTTC; CDR3aa: CSARLAGGSFEQYF
d_gene: TRBD1; v_gene: TRBV4-2; abundance: -; j_gene: TRBJ1-6; CDR3nt: TGTGCCAGCGGCCGGGACAGGGGTAATTCACCCCTCCACTTT; CDR3aa: CASGRDRGNSPLHF
d_gene: -; v_gene: TRBV7-2; abundance: large; j_gene: TRBJ2-3; CDR3nt: TGTGCCAGCAGCTTAACAGGGATGGGGGATACGCAGTATTTT; CDR3aa: CASSLTGMGDTQYF
d_gene: TRBD2; v_gene: TRBV6-6; abundance: -; j_gene: TRBJ2-5; CDR3nt: TGTGCCAGCAGTTACTCTAGCGGGGCTCAAGAGACCCAGTACTTC; CDR3aa: CASSYSSGAQETQYF
d_gene: -; v_gene: TRBV6-1; abundance: few; j_gene: TRBJ1-2; CDR3nt: TGTGCCAGCAGTGAATTTCATCACCCTGACTATGGCTACACCTTC; CDR3aa: CASSEFHHPDYGYTF
d_gene: -; v_gene: TRBV11-2; abundance: -; j_gene: TRBJ2-7; CDR3nt: TGTGCCAGCAGCTCTCCAGGACCTAACCTCTACGAGCAGTACTTC; CDR3aa: CASSSPGPNLYEQYF
d_gene: -; v_gene: TRBV2; abundance: few; j_gene: TRBJ1-2; CDR3nt: TGTGCCAGGACCGATCGGGGGGCGGGGATCTATGGCTACACCTTC; CDR3aa: CARTDRGAGIYGYTF